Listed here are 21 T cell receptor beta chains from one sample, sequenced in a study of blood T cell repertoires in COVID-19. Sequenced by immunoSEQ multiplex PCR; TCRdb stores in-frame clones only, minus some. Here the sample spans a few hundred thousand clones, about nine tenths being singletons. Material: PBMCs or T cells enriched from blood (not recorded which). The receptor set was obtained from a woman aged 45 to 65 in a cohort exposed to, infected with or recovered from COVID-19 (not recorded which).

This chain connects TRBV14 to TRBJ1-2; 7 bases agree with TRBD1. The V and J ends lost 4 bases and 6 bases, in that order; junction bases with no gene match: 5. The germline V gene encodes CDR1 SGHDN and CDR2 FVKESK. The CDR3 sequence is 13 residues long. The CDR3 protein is CASSLQGFNGYTF. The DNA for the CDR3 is TGTGCCAGCAGCCTACAGGGGTTTAATGGCTACACCTTC.

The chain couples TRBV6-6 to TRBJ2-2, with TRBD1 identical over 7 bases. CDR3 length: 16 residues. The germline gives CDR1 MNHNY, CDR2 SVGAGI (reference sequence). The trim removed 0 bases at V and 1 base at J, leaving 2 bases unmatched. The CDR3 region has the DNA TGTGCCAGCAGTTACTCAAGGGGGCGGAACACCGGGGAGCTGTTTTTT. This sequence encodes CASSYSRGRNTGELFF.

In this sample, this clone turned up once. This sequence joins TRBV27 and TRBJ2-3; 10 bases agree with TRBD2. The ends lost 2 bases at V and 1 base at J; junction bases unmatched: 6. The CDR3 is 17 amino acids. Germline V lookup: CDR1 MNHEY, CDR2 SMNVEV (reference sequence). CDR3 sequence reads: CASSLRSSGGGTDTQYF. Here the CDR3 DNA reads TGTGCCAGCAGTTTACGGTCGAGCGGGGGGGGCACAGATACGCAGTATTTT.

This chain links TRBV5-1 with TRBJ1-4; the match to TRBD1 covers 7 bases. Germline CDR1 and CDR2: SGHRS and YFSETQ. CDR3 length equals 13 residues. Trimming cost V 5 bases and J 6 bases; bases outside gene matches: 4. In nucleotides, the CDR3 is TGCGCCAGCAGTCCAGGGACAGATGAAAAACTGTTTTTT. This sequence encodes CASSPGTDEKLFF.

The CDR3 sequence: CASRPHPGRKNYGYTF. The CDR3 coding sequence is TGTGCCAGCAGGCCACACCCGGGAAGAAAAAACTATGGCTACACCTTC. The V call is TRBV2, the J call TRBJ1-2, with D unclear. Trimming took off 6 bases at V and 2 bases at J, with 19 bases between the two ends. The CDR3 is 16 residues long. CDR1 SNHLY and CDR2 FYNNEI come from the germline V gene.

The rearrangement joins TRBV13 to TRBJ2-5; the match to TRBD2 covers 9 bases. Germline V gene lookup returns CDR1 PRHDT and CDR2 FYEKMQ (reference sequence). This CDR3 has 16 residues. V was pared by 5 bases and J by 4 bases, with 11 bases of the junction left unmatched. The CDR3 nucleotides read TGTGCCAGCAGCCGCGTAGCGGGGGTTGGTGGAGAGACCCAGTACTTC. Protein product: CASSRVAGVGGETQYF.

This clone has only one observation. CDR3: CAWNSLKTVYSNQPQHF. In nucleotides, the CDR3 is TGTGCCTGGAACTCACTGAAAACGGTTTATAGCAATCAGCCCCAGCATTTT. The V and J genes are TRBV30 and TRBJ1-5; D uncertain. The germline V and J ends were trimmed by 4 bases and 0 bases, with 19 bases remaining between them. This CDR3 spans 17 amino acids. Germline values: CDR1 GTSNPN, CDR2 SVGIG (reference sequence). Full variable domain (outside the CDR3, taken from reference TRBV30 and TRBJ1-5): SQTIHQWPATLVQPVGSPLSLECTVEGTSNPNLYWYRQAAGRGLQLLFYSVGIGQISSEVPQNLSASRPQDRQFILSSKKLLLSDSGFYLCAWNSLKTVYSNQPQHFGDGTRLSIL.

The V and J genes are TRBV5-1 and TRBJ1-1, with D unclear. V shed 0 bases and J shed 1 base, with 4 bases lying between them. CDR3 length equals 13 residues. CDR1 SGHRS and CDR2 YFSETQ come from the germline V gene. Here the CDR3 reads CASSLAWNTEAFF. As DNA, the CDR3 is TGCGCCAGCAGCTTGGCATGGAACACTGAAGCTTTCTTT.

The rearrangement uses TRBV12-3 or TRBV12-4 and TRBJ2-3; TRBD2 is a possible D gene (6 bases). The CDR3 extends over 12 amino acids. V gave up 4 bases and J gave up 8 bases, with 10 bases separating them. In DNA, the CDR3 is TGTGCCAGCAGTTCGACTAGGGGTACGCAGTATTTT. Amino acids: CASSSTRGTQYF.

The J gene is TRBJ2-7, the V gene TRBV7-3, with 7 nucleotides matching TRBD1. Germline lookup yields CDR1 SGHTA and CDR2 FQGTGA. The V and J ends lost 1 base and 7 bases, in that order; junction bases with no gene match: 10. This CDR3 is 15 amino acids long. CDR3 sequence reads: CASSLKGQRSEEQYF. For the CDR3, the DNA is TGTGCCAGCAGCTTAAAGGGACAGAGAAGTGAAGAGCAGTACTTC.

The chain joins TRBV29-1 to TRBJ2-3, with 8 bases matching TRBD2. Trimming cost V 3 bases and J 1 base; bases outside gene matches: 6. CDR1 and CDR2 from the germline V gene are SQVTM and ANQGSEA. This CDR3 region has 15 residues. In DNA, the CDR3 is TGCAGCGTTGATAGCGGGGTCGGCGGCACAGATACGCAGTATTTT. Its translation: CSVDSGVGGTDTQYF.

CDR3 nucleotides: TGTGCCATCGGAACGGCAGGGGGCGCGACCGGGGAGCTGTTTTTT. This codes for CAIGTAGGATGELFF. V is TRBV10-3 and J is TRBJ2-2; TRBD1 matches at 8 bases. The germline V gene encodes CDR1 ENHRY and CDR2 SYGVKD. The CDR3 is 15 residues long. V trimming: 8 bases; J trimming: 5 bases; junction bases outside the gene matches: 10.

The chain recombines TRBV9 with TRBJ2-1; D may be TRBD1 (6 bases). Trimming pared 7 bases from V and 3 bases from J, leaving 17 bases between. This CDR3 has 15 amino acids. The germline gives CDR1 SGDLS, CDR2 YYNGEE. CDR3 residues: CASGQTGFLYNEQFF. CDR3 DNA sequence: TGTGCCAGCGGTCAAACAGGGTTCCTCTACAATGAGCAGTTCTTC.

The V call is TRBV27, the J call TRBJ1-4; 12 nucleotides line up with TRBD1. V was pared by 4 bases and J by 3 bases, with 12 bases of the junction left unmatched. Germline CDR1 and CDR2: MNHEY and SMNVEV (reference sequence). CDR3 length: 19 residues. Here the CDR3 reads CASSSVSRDRGPANEKLFF. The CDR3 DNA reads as TGTGCCAGCAGTTCCGTCTCCCGGGACAGGGGGCCGGCTAATGAAAAACTGTTTTTT.

The CDR3 here is CAWTPRVWLAGAYGSGEQYF. In DNA form, the CDR3 reads TGTGCCTGGACGCCCCGGGTATGGCTAGCGGGGGCCTACGGGTCAGGGGAGCAGTACTTC. The rearrangement joins TRBV30 to TRBJ2-7; 10 bases agree with TRBD2. V was pared by 4 bases and J by 7 bases, with 28 bases of the junction left unmatched. Germline V CDR1 and CDR2: GTSNPN, SVGIG (reference sequence). This CDR3 spans 20 amino acids.

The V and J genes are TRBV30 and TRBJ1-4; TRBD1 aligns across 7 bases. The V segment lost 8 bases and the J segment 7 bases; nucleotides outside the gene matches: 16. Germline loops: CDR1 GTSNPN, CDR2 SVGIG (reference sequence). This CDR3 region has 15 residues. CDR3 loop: CARAVTGMSSEKLFF. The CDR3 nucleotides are TGTGCCCGAGCCGTGACAGGGATGAGTTCTGAAAAACTGTTTTTT.

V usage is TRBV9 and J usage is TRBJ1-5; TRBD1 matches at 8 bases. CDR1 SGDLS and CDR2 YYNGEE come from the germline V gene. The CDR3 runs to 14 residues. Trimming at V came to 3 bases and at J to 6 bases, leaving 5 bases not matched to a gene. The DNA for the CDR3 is TGTGCCAGCAGCGGAGGACAGGGATCTCAGCCCCAGCATTTT. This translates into CASSGGQGSQPQHF.

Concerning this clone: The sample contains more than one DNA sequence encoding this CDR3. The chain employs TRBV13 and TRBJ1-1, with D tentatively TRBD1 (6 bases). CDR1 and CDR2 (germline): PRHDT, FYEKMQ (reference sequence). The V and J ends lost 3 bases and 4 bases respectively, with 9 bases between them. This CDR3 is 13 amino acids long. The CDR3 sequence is CASSLGGPTEAFF. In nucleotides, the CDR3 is TGTGCCAGCAGCTTGGGGGGGCCCACTGAAGCTTTCTTT.

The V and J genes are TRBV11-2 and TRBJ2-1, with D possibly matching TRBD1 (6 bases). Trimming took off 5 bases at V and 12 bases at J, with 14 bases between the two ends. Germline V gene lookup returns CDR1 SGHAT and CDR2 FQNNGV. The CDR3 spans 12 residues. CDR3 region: CASSNRVRVQFF. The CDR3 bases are TGTGCCAGCAGCAACAGGGTGCGGGTGCAGTTCTTC.

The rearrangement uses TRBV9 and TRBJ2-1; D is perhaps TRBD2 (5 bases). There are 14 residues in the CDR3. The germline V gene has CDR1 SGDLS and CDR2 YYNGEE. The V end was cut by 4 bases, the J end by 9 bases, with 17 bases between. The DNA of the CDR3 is TGTGCCAGCAGCTCCCGGGGTCGCGTTGGTGAGCAGTTCTTC. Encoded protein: CASSSRGRVGEQFF.

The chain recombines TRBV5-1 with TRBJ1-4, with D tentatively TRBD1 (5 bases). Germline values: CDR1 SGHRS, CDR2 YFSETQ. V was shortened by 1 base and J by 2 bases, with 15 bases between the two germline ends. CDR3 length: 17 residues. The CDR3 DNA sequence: TGCGCCAGCAGCTTGCAGGGAGGAAGGAATACTAATGAAAAACTGTTTTTT. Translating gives CASSLQGGRNTNEKLFF.